The sequence of this T cell receptor beta chain was determined in a study of T cell responses to AZD1222 COVID-19 vaccine. Points from the study as a whole: Just five to seven AZD1222 recipients tested seropositive at baseline. Across the whole spike, CD4 TCRs peaked at regions 160-218 and 743-854. White British people made up most donors, females outnumbered males, and clonal diversity was possibly underestimated.

Turning to this clone: No antigen is known for it. In the same sample, other DNA sequences code for this CDR3.

The CDR3 totals 12 residues. Trimming removed 3 bases at V and 0 bases at J, with 1 base between. CDR1 is KGHSH, CDR2 LQKENI, per germline. The table came from immunoSEQ multiplex PCR; TCRdb's copy has only in-frame clones and leaves some out. Recorded for this sample: about 140,000 clones. Sequenced sample: peripheral blood. This receptor was identified in an adult in good health. The V and J genes are TRBV18 and TRBJ2-3; D not certain. The CDR3 bases are TGTGCCAGCTCACCCAGCACAGATACGCAGTATTTT. Protein: CASSPSTDTQYF.